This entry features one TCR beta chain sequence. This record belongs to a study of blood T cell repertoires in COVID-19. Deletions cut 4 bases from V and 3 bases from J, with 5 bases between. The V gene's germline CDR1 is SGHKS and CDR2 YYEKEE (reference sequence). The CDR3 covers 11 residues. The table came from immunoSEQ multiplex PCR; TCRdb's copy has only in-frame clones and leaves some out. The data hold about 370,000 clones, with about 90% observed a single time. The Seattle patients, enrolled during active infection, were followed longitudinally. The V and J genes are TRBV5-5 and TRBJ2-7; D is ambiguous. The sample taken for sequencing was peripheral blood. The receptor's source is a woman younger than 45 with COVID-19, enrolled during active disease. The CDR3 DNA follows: TGTGCCAGCAGCCGGGTCTACGAGCAGTACTTC. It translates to CASSRVYEQYF.